The clone carrying this TCR beta chain has ten or more counts. Profiled with immunoSEQ multiplex PCR; TCRdb holds only in-frame clones, not every one. The repertoire holds 150,000 to 200,000 clones, 65% to 85% seen once, with roughly a sixth in the top ten. These data belong to a study of blood T cell repertoires in COVID-19. Study-wide context: Samples taken during acute and convalescent COVID-19 were collected in the United States, Italy and Spain.

This TCR came from a man aged 55-75 years with active or convalescent COVID-19. Sequencing used peripheral blood.

The CDR3 loop is CASSLDAGGDEQYF. CDR3 in DNA: TGTGCCAGCAGCTTAGACGCGGGAGGAGACGAGCAGTACTTC. V usage is TRBV7-2 and J usage is TRBJ2-7; 8 nucleotides line up with TRBD2. The CDR3 length is 14 residues. V lost 1 base to trimming and J lost 5 bases; unmatched junction nucleotides: 4. CDR1 is SGHTA, CDR2 FQGNSA, per germline.